Listed below are T cell receptor beta chains from one sample, sequenced in a study of blood T cell repertoires in COVID-19. Repertoires were generated with immunoSEQ multiplex PCR, while TCRdb's copy carries only in-frame clones and drops some. The sample contains under 250,000 clones, roughly 80% of which appear only once. The sequenced sample was peripheral blood. The receptors shown here come from a woman in her 30s who had recovered from COVID-19. Each CDR3 is given without its conserved first and last residue. D genes are given only for firm matches.

CDR3 protein | V gene | D gene
ASSFGAIQETQY | TRBV11-2 | -
ASSLAGQAGETQY | TRBV5-4 | TRBD1
ATSDIVVGTSGRNSYNEQF | TRBV24-1 | TRBD2
ASSGTGDRGNQPQH | TRBV19 | TRBD1
ASRLDRGDSNQPQH | TRBV2 | TRBD1
ASSLGGADTEAF | TRBV5-1 | TRBD1
ASSQTYSGNTIY | TRBV3-1/TRBV3-2 | -
ASSSRPLAGDYEQY | TRBV12-1 | -
ASSTRQGHGYT | TRBV5-1 | TRBD1
ASSSYRGHDTQY | TRBV19 | TRBD1
ASSLGGFNEKLF | TRBV28 | TRBD1
ASSPTDKETQY | TRBV28 | -
ASSYKAAISPDTQY | TRBV6-5 | -
ASSSIPGGEQF | TRBV7-3 | TRBD1
ASSEGAGAVDTQY | TRBV6-1 | TRBD2
ASSSYSGRKETQY | TRBV2 | TRBD2
ASSQGSGNTGELF | TRBV6-5 | -
ASSPTVFTDTQY | TRBV5-1 | -
ASSWQPDRGTEAF | TRBV5-1 | TRBD1
ASSPKGGGANVLT | TRBV7-3 | TRBD2
AWRAGGGNTIY | TRBV30 | -
ASSEQVGTGELF | TRBV6-4 | -
ASNRDWRRDGYT | TRBV5-5 | -
ASSPGGVNYGYT | TRBV18 | -
ASSSEGTGANTEAF | TRBV5-4 | TRBD1
ASSQGRVGEKLF | TRBV3-1/TRBV3-2 | -
ASSPRGSLNGELF | TRBV5-1 | TRBD2
ASSEQSAAATDTQY | TRBV6-1 | -
ASSRIDSYEQY | TRBV19 | -
ASSQHAERQFSNQPQH | TRBV4-1 | -
ASSPQGNTIY | TRBV6-6 | -
ASSLNTGEGYT | TRBV12-3/TRBV12-4 | TRBD1
ASSVGGDGYIQY | TRBV9 | -
ASSLGRGKNNSPLH | TRBV5-4 | -
AWNTGGEFQPQH | TRBV30 | TRBD1
ASSYGYTDTQY | TRBV28 | -
ASSLIAGDFYNEQF | TRBV27 | TRBD2
ASRSTGTGGTYGYT | TRBV28 | TRBD1
AISPQGAADTQY | TRBV10-3 | TRBD1
ASSPDRAGTGELF | TRBV28 | TRBD1
ASSDGQGKGQY | TRBV6-1 | TRBD1
AWSVWGGRETQY | TRBV30 | TRBD2
ASSSPGLVVSIQY | TRBV6-6 | TRBD2
ASSPAGARRGETQY | TRBV7-9 | TRBD2
ASSTPRDTQY | TRBV19 | -